The 4 T cell receptor beta chains listed next were all sequenced from one sample in a study of T cells in Graves' hyperthyroidism and ophthalmopathy. Amplification yielded TCR beta CDR3 regions, with RNA transcripts as the source. Using the HTBI primer set, a first-round RT-PCR was run on the TCR CDR3. TCRdb reprocessed the multiplex PCR reads with MiXCR, giving one entry per CDR3 protein. The data show about 560,000 distinct CDR3 sequences, about a sixth seen once. The sample taken for sequencing was blood. The receptors were sampled from a woman younger than 35 with Graves' hyperthyroidism.

This clonotype was picked up many times. The V and J genes are TRBV28 and TRBJ2-5, with 9 positions matching TRBD1. CDR1 MDHEN and CDR2 SYDVKM come from the germline V gene. CDR3 length: 15 residues. V lost 1 base, J lost 5 bases, and 5 bases stayed unmatched. CDR3 residues: CASSLFGTGLETQYF. DNA for the CDR3: TGTGCCAGCAGTTTATTTGGGACAGGGCTGGAGACCCAGTACTTC.

This clonotype was counted between two and nine times. Written as DNA, the CDR3 is TGCAGTATTCAGCCGAACACTGAAGCTTTCTTT. The encoded protein is CSIQPNTEAFF. The chain couples TRBV29-1 to TRBJ1-1; D gene unclear. CDR3 size: 11 residues. CDR1 is SQVTM, CDR2 ANQGSEA, per germline.

Regarding this clonotype: With a much larger clone just one base away, this may be a read error. The chain uses TRBV11-2 and TRBJ2-7, with TRBD1 matching over 8 bases. The CDR3 consists of 14 residues. J gave up 8 bases and V 0 bases, and 6 bases lay outside the gene matches. Germline V gene data show CDR1 as SGHAT and CDR2 as FQNNGV. CDR3 sequence: CASSLDRGRYKQYF. Written as DNA, the CDR3 is TGTGCCAGCAGCTTAGACAGGGGGCGATACAAGCAGTACTTC.

This clonotype was seen many times. The V call is TRBV5-1, the J call TRBJ2-5; TRBD2 agrees at 12 bases. V lost 4 bases, J lost 4 bases, and 8 bases stayed unmatched. Germline V gene sequence: CDR1 SGHRS, CDR2 YFSETQ. This CDR3 region has 16 residues. The CDR3 DNA follows: TGCGCCAGCAGCCCCGGGACTAGCGGGTTCGGAGAGACCCAGTACTTC. Translated, it gives CASSPGTSGFGETQYF.